This T cell receptor (beta chain) was found in a study of regulatory T cells in long-lasting Graves disease. This clonotype turned up a few times. Researchers made TCR beta libraries by using iRepertoire HTBI primers and running Arm-PCR on CDR3 regions. TCRdb called the multiplex PCR reads again in MiXCR, with one record for every CDR3 protein. The table includes 360,000 or so distinct CDR3 sequences, around 11% detected once. Time point denoted: newly diagnosed GD, antithyroid drugs for less than 3 months. Making the TCR library involved RNA that had been extracted from PBMCs. This sample also belongs to another study, concerning T cells in Graves' hyperthyroidism and ophthalmopathy.

The sequence was obtained from a woman under 30 with Graves disease. The sequencing used peripheral blood mononuclear cells (PBMCs), collected at new diagnosis, from a patient treated with antithyroid drugs.

CDR3 coding DNA: TGTGCCAGCAGTTTCACCCGGGACAGGGGGCTGGGTGGCTACACCTTC. Its protein is CASSFTRDRGLGGYTF. The genes are TRBV27 and TRBJ1-2; 12 positions match TRBD1. The germline gives CDR1 MNHEY, CDR2 SMNVEV (reference sequence). After removal of 3 bases from V and 7 bases from J, the junction contained 9 bases not matched to a gene. The CDR3 extends over 16 amino acids.